This T cell receptor (beta chain) was obtained from a study of T cell responses to AZD1222 COVID-19 vaccine. Concerning this clone: Its antigen is still unknown.

The CDR3 is 14 amino acids. The germline CDR1 and CDR2 sequences are SGHNT and YYREEE (reference sequence). The V gene lost 2 bases and the J gene lost 1 base, with 9 bases spanning the gap. Broader study findings: Among vaccine-associated CD4 TCRs, coverage spanned spike, with dominance at 160-218 and 743-854. Seropositive at baseline were only a handful of AZD1222 recipients. Targeting of unmutated variant regions was reportedly seen in nearly half of spike-specific TCRs. Most donors were white British, females outnumbered males, and clonal diversity was possibly underestimated.

Only in-frame clones appear in the TCRdb table, and some are missing; sequencing was by immunoSEQ multiplex PCR. The table has 150,000 or so clones, over 90% seen once. The receptor was isolated from an adult in good health. Here the sequenced sample was peripheral blood, taken on day 0 of MenACWY control vaccination. The rearrangement links TRBV5-4 to TRBJ1-1, with D possibly matching TRBD1 (6 bases). CDR3 DNA: TGTGCCAGCAGCTTCAGGGGAGGGAACACTGAAGCTTTCTTT. Its translation: CASSFRGGNTEAFF.